The next 25 T cell receptor beta chains were all read from a single sample in a study of T-cell reconstitution after alpha-beta-depleted transplantation in children. Preparing the TCRbeta library involved the use of unique molecular identifiers. TCRdb ran MiXCR on the PCR reads and lists one entry per CDR3 protein. The data contain 550,000 to 800,000 distinct CDR3 sequences, around 14% of them singletons. The sequencing used PBMCs, collected before TCRalphabeta/CD19-depleted stem cell transplant. The source is a girl between 2 and 10 years old with congenital amegakaryocytic thrombocytopenia, due to receive a stem cell transplant.

This clonotype was detected only a few times. The CDR3 region has the DNA TGCAGTGCTAGAGATCGTTCGGTAACCTACGAGCAGTACTTC. Translating it yields CSARDRSVTYEQYF. The chain recombines TRBV20-1 with TRBJ2-7; D unclear. V lost 0 bases to trimming and J lost 2 bases, with 11 bases between them. This CDR3 spans 14 amino acids. The germline gives CDR1 DFQATT, CDR2 SNEGSKA (reference sequence).

The table lists this clonotype with a few counts. This chain connects TRBV20-1 to TRBJ2-3; TRBD2 aligns across 10 bases. CDR3 size: 17 residues. V gave up 6 bases and J gave up 5 bases; unmatched junction bases: 17. Germline V gene lookup returns CDR1 DFQATT and CDR2 SNEGSKA (reference sequence). CDR3 bases: TGCAGTGCACTCCAAGGCTATCCCGGGACTAGCGAAGATACGCAGTATTTT. Its protein product is CSALQGYPGTSEDTQYF.

This clonotype showed up just once. A read error may explain this, as a much larger clone is one base away. This rearrangement joins TRBV20-1 to TRBJ2-3, with TRBD2 matching 11 bases. CDR1 is DFQATT, CDR2 SNEGSKA, per germline (reference sequence). The CDR3 is 16 residues long. The chain's CDR3 is CSARLAGGYPTDTPYF. CDR3 bases: TGCAGTGCTAGGCTAGCGGGAGGTTATCCCACAGATACGCCGTATTTT.

This clonotype was seen only a few times. This chain links TRBV24-1 with TRBJ2-3; possible D gene TRBD2, 6 bases. Per germline, CDR1 KGHDR and CDR2 SFDVKD. With 4 bases removed from V and 4 bases from J, the gap between germline ends came to 20 bases. This CDR3 has 17 residues. CDR3: CATSDLPGVGPADTQYF. The CDR3 nucleotides read TGTGCCACCAGTGACCTTCCGGGGGTTGGGCCCGCAGATACGCAGTATTTT.

This clonotype was counted ten times or more. The chain carries TRBV27 and TRBJ2-2; D is undetermined. Germline CDR1 and CDR2: MNHEY and SMNVEV (reference sequence). Trimming took 0 bases from V and 1 from J, leaving 15 bases between them. CDR3 length equals 18 residues. In DNA form, the CDR3 reads TGTGCCAGCAGTTTATCGTTAACATTATTTGAGAACACCGGGGAGCTGTTTTTT. The encoded protein is CASSLSLTLFENTGELFF.

About this clonotype: The junction shows a germline mismatch at one end, possibly a read error. The chain employs TRBV5-1 and TRBJ2-1; a possible D gene is TRBD2 (6 bases). Per germline, CDR1 SGHRS and CDR2 YFSETQ. The CDR3 loop spans 15 amino acids. The CDR3 DNA sequence: TGCGTCAGCAGCTTGGAAATACTAGCAGACAATGAGCAGTTCTTC. Encoded protein: CVSSLEILADNEQFF.

V usage is TRBV20-1 and J usage is TRBJ2-7; 15 bases line up with TRBD2. This CDR3 contains 16 residues. J was trimmed by 3 bases and V by 6 bases; bases with no gene match: 9. Germline V gives CDR1 DFQATT, CDR2 SNEGSKA (reference sequence). CDR3 amino acids: CSAQGLAGGWDYEQYF. CDR3 sequence (DNA): TGCAGTGCCCAGGGACTAGCGGGAGGATGGGACTACGAGCAGTACTTC.

A few counts support this clonotype. The chain carries TRBV5-1 and TRBJ2-1; tentatively, D is TRBD1 or TRBD2 (5 bases each). This CDR3 region has 15 residues. With 3 bases removed from V and 3 bases from J, the gap between germline ends came to 13 bases. Germline V lookup: CDR1 SGHRS, CDR2 YFSETQ. The CDR3 bases are TGCGCCAGCAGCTACCGGGACCCCATCTACAATGAGCAGTTCTTC. Its translation: CASSYRDPIYNEQFF.

This clonotype was counted many times. The chain's CDR3 is CSARPVSGNTIYF. CDR3 sequence (DNA): TGCAGTGCCAGGCCAGTCTCTGGAAACACCATATATTTT. The chain employs TRBV20-1 and TRBJ1-3; no clear D gene. The germline V and J ends were trimmed by 6 bases and 0 bases, with 9 bases remaining between them. CDR3 size: 13 residues. The V gene's germline CDR1 is DFQATT and CDR2 SNEGSKA (reference sequence).

This clonotype was seen ten or more times. V and J are TRBV6-1 and TRBJ2-1; no clear D gene. Germline V gene lookup returns CDR1 MNHNS and CDR2 SASEGT. This CDR3 is built from 13 residues. Trimming took off 5 bases at V and 8 bases at J, with 13 bases between the two ends. In nucleotides, the CDR3 is TGTGCCAGCAGTCCCCCCTTTTTTGATGAGCAGTTCTTC. It translates to CASSPPFFDEQFF.

V usage is TRBV12-3 or TRBV12-4 and J usage is TRBJ2-3; 8 bases map to TRBD2. The CDR3 spans 14 residues. V was clipped by 4 bases and J by 6 bases; unmatched bases: 6. The CDR3 protein is CASSSGTSPDTQYF. In DNA, the CDR3 is TGTGCCAGCAGTTCGGGGACTAGTCCTGATACGCAGTATTTT.

This rearrangement joins TRBV7-9 to TRBJ2-5; unclear D gene. Trimming took 8 bases from V and 1 from J, leaving 11 bases between them. The CDR3 sequence is 13 residues long. Looked up from germline, CDR1 is SEHNR and CDR2 is FQNEAQ (reference sequence). CDR3: CASGRPLQETQYF. DNA for the CDR3: TGTGCCAGCGGGCGCCCTCTCCAAGAGACCCAGTACTTC. Drawing the rest from reference TRBV7-9 and TRBJ2-5, the complete variable domain is DTGVSQNPRHKITKRGQNVTFRCDPISEHNRLYWYRQTLGQGPEFLTYFQNEAQLEKSRLLSDRFSAERPKGSFSTLEIQRTEQGDSAMYLCASGRPLQETQYFGPGTRLLVL.

This clonotype was counted many times. The V gene is TRBV29-1, the J gene TRBJ2-1; 10 nucleotides match TRBD1. The junction had 9 bases not matched to a gene; V was cut back by 0 bases and J by 7 bases. This CDR3 comprises 16 residues. Germline CDR1 is SQVTM and CDR2 is ANQGSEA. Written as DNA, the CDR3 is TGCAGCGTTGAAGATCGGGCTTCGGGACAGGGGAATGAGCAGTTCTTC. Translating it yields CSVEDRASGQGNEQFF.

V usage is TRBV5-1 and J usage is TRBJ2-6; 7 nucleotides line up with TRBD1. Looked up from germline, CDR1 is SGHRS and CDR2 is YFSETQ. The J segment lost 9 bases and the V segment lost 4 bases, leaving 13 bases of the junction unmatched. This CDR3 is built from 16 residues. This chain's CDR3 is CASSVGQARGDNVLTF. The CDR3 DNA follows: TGCGCCAGCAGCGTAGGACAGGCCCGAGGAGACAACGTCCTGACTTTC.

This chain uses TRBV20-1 with TRBJ2-1; TRBD2 matches 11 bases. With V trimmed by 0 bases and J by 9 bases, 19 bases remained unmatched. From germline, CDR1 is DFQATT and CDR2 SNEGSKA (reference sequence). The CDR3 extends over 19 amino acids. CDR3 amino acids: CSARDFLSDWLAGGGEQFF. The CDR3 DNA sequence: TGCAGTGCTAGAGATTTTTTATCGGATTGGCTAGCGGGAGGAGGTGAGCAGTTCTTC.

This clonotype was observed a handful of times. The V call is TRBV20-1, the J call TRBJ2-2; TRBD2 agrees at 8 bases. The CDR3 sequence is 18 residues long. J was trimmed by 4 bases and V by 3 bases; bases with no gene match: 16. Germline V CDR1 and CDR2: DFQATT, SNEGSKA (reference sequence). The CDR3, as DNA: TGCAGTGCTAGGGCTCCGGGACTAGGGACACCTGGCACCGGGGAGCTGTTTTTT. Translation gives CSARAPGLGTPGTGELFF.

This clonotype was seen only a few times. The V call is TRBV2, the J call TRBJ2-2; 8 bases are shared with TRBD1. This CDR3 is 15 amino acids long. V lost 2 bases, J lost 4 bases, and 3 bases stayed unmatched. Per germline, CDR1 SNHLY and CDR2 FYNNEI. For the CDR3, the DNA is TGTGCCAGCAGTGAACGACAGGGGAGCACCGGGGAGCTGTTTTTT. Translating gives CASSERQGSTGELFF.

To note about this clonotype: This may stem from a read error, because a much larger clone lies one nucleotide away. V and J are TRBV3-1 and TRBJ1-2; D might be TRBD1 (5 bases). CDR3 size: 15 residues. Germline loops: CDR1 LGHDT, CDR2 YNNKEL (reference sequence). The CDR3 DNA reads as TGTGCCTGCAGCCAAGAGGTGGGGCAGCTCTATGGCTACACCTTC. Translation gives CACSQEVGQLYGYTF.

The V gene is TRBV12-5, the J gene TRBJ2-2; D not certain. V was trimmed by 0 bases and J by 4 bases, leaving 6 bases between them. The CDR3 sequence is 14 residues long. Germline values: CDR1 LGHNT, CDR2 FRNRAP. CDR3 bases: TGTGCTAGTGGTTTGGTACGCGGCACCGGGGAGCTGTTTTTT. Protein: CASGLVRGTGELFF.

This clonotype was seen a few times. The CDR3 loop reads CASSLGTVETQYF. The CDR3 DNA sequence: TGCGCCAGCAGCTTGGGGACAGTAGAGACCCAGTACTTC. The chain couples TRBV5-1 to TRBJ2-5; D is perhaps TRBD1 (6 bases). Germline CDR1 and CDR2: SGHRS and YFSETQ. V lost 0 bases, J lost 4 bases, and 7 bases lay in between. The CDR3 contains 13 residues. Full variable domain (outside the CDR3, taken from reference TRBV5-1 and TRBJ2-5): KAGVTQTPRYLIKTRGQQVTLSCSPISGHRSVSWYQQTPGQGLQFLFEYFSETQRNKGNFPGRFSGRQFSNSRSEMNVSTLELGDSALYLCASSLGTVETQYFGPGTRLLVL.

This clonotype was counted at least ten times. The CDR3 reads CASSQEVGEDTQYF. The DNA of the CDR3 is TGTGCCAGCAGCCAAGAAGTCGGGGAAGATACGCAGTATTTT. The rearrangement joins TRBV3-1 to TRBJ2-3, with a weak D call TRBD2 (5 bases). Germline V gene sequence: CDR1 LGHDT, CDR2 YNNKEL (reference sequence). The length of the CDR3 is 14 residues. Deletions cut 0 bases from V and 5 bases from J, with 9 bases between.

This clonotype was counted many times. The chain recombines TRBV7-8 with TRBJ1-5; D unresolved. Germline V CDR1 and CDR2: SGHVS, FQNEAQ. This CDR3 is 15 amino acids long. V was pared by 2 bases and J by 2 bases, with 10 bases between. CDR3 DNA: TGTGCCAGCAGCTTATATCTGGGAGGCAATCAGCCCCAGCATTTT. Amino acid sequence: CASSLYLGGNQPQHF.

This clonotype was recorded a few times. The chain employs TRBV7-8 and TRBJ1-2; unclear D gene. Trimming removed 6 bases at V and 7 bases at J, with 15 bases between. CDR3 size: 13 residues. Germline assignment: CDR1 SGHVS and CDR2 FQNEAQ. In DNA, the CDR3 is TGTGCCAGCAGTTCCCCCCTTGTGGGTGGCTACACCTTC. Translation: CASSSPLVGGYTF.

This clonotype was counted once. This could be a read error, since a much larger clone is one nucleotide away. The chain has TRBV20-1 and TRBJ2-1; either TRBD1 or TRBD2 may supply D (5 bases each). The CDR3 has 14 amino acids. Germline CDR1 and CDR2: DFQATT and SNEGSKA (reference sequence). This chain's CDR3 is CRGTGRTLYNEQFF. The CDR3 DNA reads as TGCAGGGGGACGGGGCGGACCCTCTACAATGAGCAGTTCTTC.

The table lists this clonotype with many counts. The genes are TRBV5-1 and TRBJ2-1, with 7 nucleotides matching TRBD1. CDR1 and CDR2 (germline): SGHRS, YFSETQ. The CDR3 is made up of 13 amino acids. Trimming at V came to 4 bases and at J to 8 bases, leaving 6 bases not matched to a gene. DNA of the CDR3: TGCGCCAGCAGCGAGGGGGCGGTCGATGAGCAGTTCTTC. Its translation: CASSEGAVDEQFF.